This T cell receptor beta chain was documented in a study of T-cell memory formation after mild COVID-19. General study points: For contracting clones, CD4+ ones sat mainly in CM and EM, CD8+ in EMRA.

The CDR3 is 12 residues long. Trimming shortened V by 7 bases and J by 3 bases, and 10 bases separated the two germline ends. The germline V gene encodes CDR1 SGDLS and CDR2 YYNGEE. TCRdb called the 5' RACE reads again in MiXCR, with one record for every CDR3 protein. The data hold about 49,000 distinct CDR3 sequences, with under 7.5% observed a single time. About this clonotype: Its antigen is as yet unknown.

Sequenced input: PBMCs or a T cell subset sorted from them (not recorded which). The gene calls are TRBV9 and TRBJ2-5; no firm D call. The clonotype originates from a man younger than 30 who had mild COVID-19 (a few samples of this study predate the infection). Cell type and time point are not known. CDR3 protein: CASAAQEETQYF. CDR3 bases: TGTGCCAGCGCAGCTCAAGAAGAGACCCAGTACTTC.